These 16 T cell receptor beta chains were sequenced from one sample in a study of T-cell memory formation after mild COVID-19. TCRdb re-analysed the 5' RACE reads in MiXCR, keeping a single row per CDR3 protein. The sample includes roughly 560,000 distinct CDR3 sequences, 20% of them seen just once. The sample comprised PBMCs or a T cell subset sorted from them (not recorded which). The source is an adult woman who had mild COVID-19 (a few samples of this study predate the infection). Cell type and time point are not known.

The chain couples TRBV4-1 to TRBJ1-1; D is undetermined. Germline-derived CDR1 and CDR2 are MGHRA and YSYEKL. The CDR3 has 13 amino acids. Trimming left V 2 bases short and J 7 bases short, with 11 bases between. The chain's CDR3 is CASSQINHSEAFF. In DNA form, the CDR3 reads TGCGCCAGCAGCCAAATCAATCATAGTGAAGCTTTCTTT.

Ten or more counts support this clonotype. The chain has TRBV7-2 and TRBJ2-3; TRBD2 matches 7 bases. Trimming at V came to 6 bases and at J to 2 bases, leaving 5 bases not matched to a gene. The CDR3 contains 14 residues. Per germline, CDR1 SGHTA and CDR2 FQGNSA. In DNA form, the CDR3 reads TGTGCCAGCAGTCCTGGACTAGTCACAGATACGCAGTATTTT. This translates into CASSPGLVTDTQYF.

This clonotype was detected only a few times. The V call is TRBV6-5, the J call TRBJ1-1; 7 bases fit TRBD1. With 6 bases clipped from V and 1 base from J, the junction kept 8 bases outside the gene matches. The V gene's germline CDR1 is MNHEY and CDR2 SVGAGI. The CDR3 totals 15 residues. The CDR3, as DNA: TGTGCCAGCAGACCAGCGACAGGGAAGAACACTGAAGCTTTCTTT. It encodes CASRPATGKNTEAFF.

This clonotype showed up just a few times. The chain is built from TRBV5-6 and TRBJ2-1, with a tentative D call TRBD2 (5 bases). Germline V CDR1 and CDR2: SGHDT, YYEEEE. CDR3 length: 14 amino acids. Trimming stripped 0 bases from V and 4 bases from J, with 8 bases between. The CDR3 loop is CASSLVSAYNEQFF. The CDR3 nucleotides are TGTGCCAGCAGCTTGGTTAGCGCGTACAATGAGCAGTTCTTC.

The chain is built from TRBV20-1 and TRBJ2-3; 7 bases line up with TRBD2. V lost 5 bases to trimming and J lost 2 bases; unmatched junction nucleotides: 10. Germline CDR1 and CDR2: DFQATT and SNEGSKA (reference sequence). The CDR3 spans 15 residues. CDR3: CSADVTSVYTDTQYF. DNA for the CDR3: TGCAGTGCTGACGTAACTAGCGTCTACACAGATACGCAGTATTTT.

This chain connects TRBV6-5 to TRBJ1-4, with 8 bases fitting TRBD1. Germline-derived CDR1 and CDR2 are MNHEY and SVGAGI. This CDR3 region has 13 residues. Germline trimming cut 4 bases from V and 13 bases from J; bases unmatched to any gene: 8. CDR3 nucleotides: TGTGCCAGCAGTTGGGAACAGGGGGACGGACTGTTTTTT. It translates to CASSWEQGDGLFF.

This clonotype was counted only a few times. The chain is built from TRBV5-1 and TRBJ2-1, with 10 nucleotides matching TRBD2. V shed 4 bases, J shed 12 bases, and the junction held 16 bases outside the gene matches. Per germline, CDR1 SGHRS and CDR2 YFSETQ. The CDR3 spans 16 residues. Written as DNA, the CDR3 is TGCGCCAGCAGCGGCGAAGCTAGCGGGGGCTCTAAGGTGCAGTTCTTC. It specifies CASSGEASGGSKVQFF. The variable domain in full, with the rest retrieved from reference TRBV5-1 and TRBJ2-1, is KAGVTQTPRYLIKTRGQQVTLSCSPISGHRSVSWYQQTPGQGLQFLFEYFSETQRNKGNFPGRFSGRQFSNSRSEMNVSTLELGDSALYLCASSGEASGGSKVQFFGPGTRLTVL.

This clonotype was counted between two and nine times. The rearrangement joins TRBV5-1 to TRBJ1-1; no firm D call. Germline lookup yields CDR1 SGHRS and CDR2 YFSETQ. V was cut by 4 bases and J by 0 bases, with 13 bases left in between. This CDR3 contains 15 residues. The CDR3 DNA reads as TGCGCCAGCAGCCGGCAGGCCTTGATGAACACTGAAGCTTTCTTT. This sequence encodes CASSRQALMNTEAFF.

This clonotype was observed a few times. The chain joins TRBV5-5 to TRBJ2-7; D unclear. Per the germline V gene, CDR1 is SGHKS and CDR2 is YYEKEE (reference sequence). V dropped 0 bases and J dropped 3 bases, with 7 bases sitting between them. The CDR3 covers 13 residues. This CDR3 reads CASSLEQHYEQYF. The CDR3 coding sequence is TGTGCCAGCAGCTTGGAGCAGCACTACGAGCAGTACTTC.

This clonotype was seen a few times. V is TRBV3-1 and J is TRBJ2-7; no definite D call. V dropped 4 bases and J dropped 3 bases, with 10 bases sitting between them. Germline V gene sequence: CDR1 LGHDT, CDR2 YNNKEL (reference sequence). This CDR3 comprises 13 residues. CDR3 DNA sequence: TGTGCCAGCAGCCGATCGGACCTCTACGAGCAGTACTTC. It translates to CASSRSDLYEQYF.

As DNA, the CDR3 is TGTGCCAGCAGCTTGAAGCAGGGTAATTGGTGGGGGAGCAATCAGCCCCAGCATTTT. This codes for CASSLKQGNWWGSNQPQHF. V usage is TRBV7-2 and J usage is TRBJ1-5; possibly TRBD1 for D (5 bases). Trimming removed 3 bases at V and 1 base at J, with 22 bases between. Germline V gives CDR1 SGHTA, CDR2 FQGNSA. The CDR3 totals 19 residues.

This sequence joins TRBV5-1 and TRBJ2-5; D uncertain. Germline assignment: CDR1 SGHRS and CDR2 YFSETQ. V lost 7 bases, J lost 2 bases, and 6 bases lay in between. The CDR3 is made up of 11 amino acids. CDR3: CASGYQETQYF. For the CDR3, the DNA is TGCGCCAGCGGGTATCAAGAGACCCAGTACTTC.

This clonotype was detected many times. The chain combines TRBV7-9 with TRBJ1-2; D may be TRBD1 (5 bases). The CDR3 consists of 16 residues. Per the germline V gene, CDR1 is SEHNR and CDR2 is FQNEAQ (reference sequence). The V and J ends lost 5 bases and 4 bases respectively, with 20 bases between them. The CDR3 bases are TGTGCCAGCAGCACCTCTGTCGAAGAAGGGGTCTATGGCTACACCTTC. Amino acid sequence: CASSTSVEEGVYGYTF.

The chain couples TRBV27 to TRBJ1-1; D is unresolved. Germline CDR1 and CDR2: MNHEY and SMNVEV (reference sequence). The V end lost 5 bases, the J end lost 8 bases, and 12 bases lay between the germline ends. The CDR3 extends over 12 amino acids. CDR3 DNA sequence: TGTGCCAGCAGTATCCCGTGGTCCGAAGCTTTCTTT. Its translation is CASSIPWSEAFF.

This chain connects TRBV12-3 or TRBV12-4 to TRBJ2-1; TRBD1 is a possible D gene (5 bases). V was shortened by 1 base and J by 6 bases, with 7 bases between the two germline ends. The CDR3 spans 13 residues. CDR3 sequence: CASSLGQFNEQFF. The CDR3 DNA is TGTGCCAGCAGTTTAGGACAGTTCAATGAGCAGTTCTTC.

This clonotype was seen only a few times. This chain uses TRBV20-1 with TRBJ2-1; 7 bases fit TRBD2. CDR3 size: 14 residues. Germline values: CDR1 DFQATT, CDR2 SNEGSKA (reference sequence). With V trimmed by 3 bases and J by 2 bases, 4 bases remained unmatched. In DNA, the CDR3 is TGCAGTGCTAGGTTCGCGGGAGCCTACAATGAGCAGTTCTTC. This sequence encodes CSARFAGAYNEQFF.